At least ten counts were recorded for the clone carrying this T cell receptor beta chain. Its antigen is not known. Molecular barcoding with unique molecular identifiers was used for the TCRbeta library. TCRdb reprocessed the PCR reads via MiXCR and lists one record per CDR3 protein. The sample carries 200,000 to 250,000 distinct CDR3 sequences, roughly 25% recorded once. CDR1 SQVTM and CDR2 ANQGSEA come from the germline V gene. Trimming took 4 bases from V and 0 from J; bases not matched to a gene: 11. The CDR3 contains 17 residues. This sample was taken from a study of T-cell reconstitution after alpha-beta-depleted transplantation in children. General study points: Approximately two months post-transplant, alpha-beta T cells reportedly originated from several hundred expanded graft clones. Surviving thymic progenitors and recipient T cells were the source of high TCRbeta diversity at day 60 in some patients. The authors attributed T-cell counts and diversity one year after transplant mostly to newly produced T cells.

The source material was PBMCs, sampled before TCRalphabeta/CD19-depleted stem cell transplant. The chain is built from TRBV29-1 and TRBJ1-1; 10 positions agree with TRBD1. The receptor comes from a girl aged 2 to 10 with Fanconi anemia, due to receive a stem cell transplant. CDR3: CSVGPGGQGIMNTEAFF. DNA for the CDR3: TGCAGCGTTGGGCCCGGGGGACAGGGGATCATGAACACTGAAGCTTTCTTT. Based on the CDR3 plus reference TRBV29-1 and TRBJ1-1, the full variable domain is SAVISQKPSRDICQRGTSLTIQCQVDSQVTMMFWYRQQPGQSLTLIATANQGSEATYESGFVIDKFPISRPNLTFSTLTVSNMSPEDSSIYLCSVGPGGQGIMNTEAFFGQGTRLTVV.